Following are 19 T cell receptor beta chains from one sample sequenced in a study of cytomegalovirus exposure and HLA in healthy donors. Both 60 Vbeta primers and 13 Jbeta primers went into the PCR. The assay was immunoSEQ multiplex PCR, and TCRdb's table has in-frame clones only and misses some. The data contain some 200,000 clones, 77% of them singletons. The sequenced sample was PBMCs. Receptors were obtained from a woman aged 55-70 years in good health and CMV-seropositive.

The chain's CDR3 is CASSLISGGTEAFF. CDR3 DNA sequence: TGTGCCAGCAGTTTAATCTCAGGGGGCACTGAAGCTTTCTTT. This sequence joins TRBV28 and TRBJ1-1; 7 bases are shared with TRBD1. This CDR3 contains 14 residues. Germline V gives CDR1 MDHEN, CDR2 SYDVKM. The V gene end was trimmed by 2 bases and the J gene end by 4 bases; junction bases not matched to a gene: 4. The variable domain in full, completed from reference TRBV28 and TRBJ1-1, reads DVKVTQSSRYLVKRTGEKVFLECVQDMDHENMFWYRQDPGLGLRLIYFSYDVKMKEKGDIPEGYSVSREKKERFSLILESASTNQTSMYLCASSLISGGTEAFFGQGTRLTVV.

V gene TRBV10-1 combines with J gene TRBJ2-1; TRBD2 is a possible D gene (6 bases). The CDR3 extends over 15 amino acids. CDR1 and CDR2 from the germline V gene are WNHNN and SYGVQD (reference sequence). V was trimmed by 2 bases and J by 7 bases, leaving 15 bases between them. The CDR3 sequence is CASSEGGSLWNEQFF. The CDR3, as DNA: TGCGCCAGCAGTGAGGGAGGGAGCCTCTGGAATGAGCAGTTCTTC.

The chain recombines TRBV11-1 with TRBJ1-2, with D perhaps TRBD1 (6 bases). With 4 bases removed from V and 7 bases from J, the gap between germline ends came to 19 bases. The germline V gene has CDR1 SGHAT and CDR2 FQDESV (reference sequence). The CDR3 spans 15 residues. The CDR3 sequence is CASSSPVTGIGGYTF. CDR3 DNA sequence: TGTGCCAGCAGCTCCCCGGTTACAGGGATTGGTGGCTACACCTTC.

This chain joins TRBV10-3 and TRBJ2-5; 9 bases are a match to TRBD1. V gave up 11 bases and J gave up 5 bases; unmatched junction bases: 6. This CDR3 region has 12 residues. CDR1 is ENHRY, CDR2 SYGVKD, per germline. The chain's CDR3 is CAGGQGRETQYF. In nucleotides, the CDR3 is TGTGCCGGGGGACAGGGACGGGAGACCCAGTACTTC.

This clone was observed a handful of times. The sample carries other DNA sequences with the same CDR3. This chain connects TRBV7-3 to TRBJ1-4; 8 bases are a match to TRBD1. Germline loops: CDR1 SGHTA, CDR2 FQGTGA. J was trimmed by 4 bases and V by 4 bases; bases with no gene match: 2. This CDR3 has 14 amino acids. CDR3 bases: TGTGCCAGCAGCTGGGACAGGAGTAATGAAAAACTGTTTTTT. Its protein is CASSWDRSNEKLFF.

J is TRBJ2-7 and V is TRBV7-6; D perhaps matches TRBD2 (5 bases). This CDR3 is built from 15 residues. V was cut by 2 bases and J by 0 bases, with 11 bases left in between. Germline-derived CDR1 and CDR2 are SGHVS and FNYEAQ. The CDR3 region is CASSLRQRDSYEQYF. The CDR3 DNA sequence: TGTGCCAGCAGCTTACGCCAACGGGACTCCTACGAGCAGTACTTC.

The chain links TRBV19 to TRBJ1-2; 7 bases are a match to TRBD1. The CDR3 is 13 residues long. V lost 8 bases to trimming and J lost 3 bases; unmatched junction nucleotides: 6. Germline assignment: CDR1 LNHDA and CDR2 SQIVND (reference sequence). The CDR3 DNA sequence: TGTGCCAGTGTCGGGACAGTGCACTATGGCTACACCTTC. Its translation is CASVGTVHYGYTF.

V and J are TRBV5-8 and TRBJ1-2; D may be TRBD1 (5 bases). The CDR3 runs to 14 residues. CDR1 and CDR2 from the germline V gene are SGHTS and YDEGEE. V was clipped by 3 bases and J by 8 bases, with 17 bases between them. CDR3 residues: CASSSRQGLGGYTF. The CDR3 DNA sequence: TGTGCCAGCAGCTCCCGCCAGGGTCTAGGAGGCTACACCTTC. Together with reference TRBV5-8 and TRBJ1-2, the CDR3 gives the full variable domain: EAGVTQSPTHLIKTRGQQATLRCSPISGHTSVYWYQQALGLGLQFLLWYDEGEERNRGNFPPRFSGRQFPNYSSELNVNALELEDSALYLCASSSRQGLGGYTFGSGTRLTVV.

The rearrangement links TRBV19 to TRBJ1-3, with D unresolved. From germline, CDR1 is LNHDA and CDR2 SQIVND (reference sequence). There are 15 residues in the CDR3. Trimming stripped 5 bases from V and 2 bases from J, with 13 bases between. CDR3 DNA sequence: TGTGCCAGTAGTTCCCAGGTGGTTCCTGGAAACACCATATATTTT. Encoded protein: CASSSQVVPGNTIYF.

This chain links TRBV30 with TRBJ2-3; TRBD1 matches 7 bases. The germline V gene has CDR1 GTSNPN and CDR2 SVGIG (reference sequence). V lost 5 bases to trimming and J lost 2 bases; unmatched junction nucleotides: 7. The CDR3 loop spans 14 amino acids. The CDR3 nucleotides read TGTGCCTGGGCCCCGGACAGGTACACAGATACGCAGTATTTT. The encoded protein is CAWAPDRYTDTQYF.

V usage is TRBV5-1 and J usage is TRBJ2-5; 9 bases are shared with TRBD2. CDR1 and CDR2 from the germline V gene are SGHRS and YFSETQ. The J segment lost 5 bases and the V segment lost 6 bases, leaving 17 bases of the junction unmatched. The CDR3 sequence is 17 residues long. The CDR3 DNA sequence: TGCGCCAGCACTCTGACGCTAGCGGGAATCGGATGGGAGACCCAGTACTTC. This codes for CASTLTLAGIGWETQYF.

This clone was seen a few times. V and J are TRBV2 and TRBJ2-2, with 12 bases identical to TRBD2. The ends lost 5 bases at V and 2 bases at J; junction bases unmatched: 12. The germline V gene encodes CDR1 SNHLY and CDR2 FYNNEI. The CDR3 consists of 19 residues. CDR3 loop: CASSSSGGATFSNTGELFF. The CDR3 DNA is TGTGCCAGCAGTTCTAGCGGGGGGGCCACGTTCTCTAACACCGGGGAGCTGTTTTTT.

The gene calls are TRBV5-4 and TRBJ1-3; D uncertain. The germline V and J ends were trimmed by 4 bases and 0 bases, with 14 bases remaining between them. The CDR3 is 16 amino acids. CDR1 is SGHNT and CDR2 is YYREEE in the germline V gene (reference sequence). DNA of the CDR3: TGTGCCAGCAGCGCAAAGGACGGGAGCTCTGGAAACACCATATATTTT. It codes for CASSAKDGSSGNTIYF.

The sample holds a few counts of this clone. Other DNA variants within this sample encode the same CDR3. The chain uses TRBV5-1 and TRBJ1-1; possibly TRBD1 for D (5 bases). V was shortened by 0 bases and J by 0 bases, with 6 bases between the two germline ends. The CDR3 covers 14 residues. Germline CDR1 is SGHRS and CDR2 is YFSETQ. CDR3: CASSLDRMNTEAFF. For the CDR3, the DNA is TGCGCCAGCAGCTTGGACAGGATGAACACTGAAGCTTTCTTT.

The V and J genes are TRBV5-1 and TRBJ2-5, with D possibly matching TRBD2 (6 bases). Trimming removed 1 base from V and 1 base from J, with 11 bases in between. Germline assignment: CDR1 SGHRS and CDR2 YFSETQ. This CDR3 has 15 residues. The CDR3 here is CASSLTSKPQETQYF. CDR3 bases: TGCGCCAGCAGCTTGACTAGCAAGCCCCAAGAGACCCAGTACTTC.

This sequence joins TRBV30 and TRBJ2-1, with D maybe TRBD2 (5 bases). Trimming removed 2 bases from V and 0 bases from J, with 8 bases in between. The germline V gene has CDR1 GTSNPN and CDR2 SVGIG (reference sequence). This CDR3 has 14 residues. Here the CDR3 DNA reads TGTGCCTGGAGTTTTAGCGACTCCTACAATGAGCAGTTCTTC. It codes for CAWSFSDSYNEQFF.

The chain carries TRBV28 and TRBJ2-7; 9 positions agree with TRBD1. Germline loops: CDR1 MDHEN, CDR2 SYDVKM. V dropped 5 bases and J dropped 2; count of bases not matched to a gene: 10. This CDR3 has 16 amino acids. CDR3 DNA sequence: TGTGCCAGCAGTATTACAGGGGGCTGGACGGCCTACGAGCAGTACTTC. Its translation is CASSITGGWTAYEQYF.

The chain recombines TRBV19 with TRBJ1-5, with D perhaps TRBD1 (5 bases). V gave up 0 bases and J gave up 6 bases, with 18 bases separating them. CDR3 length equals 17 residues. Germline V lookup: CDR1 LNHDA, CDR2 SQIVND (reference sequence). The CDR3 DNA is TGTGCCAGTAGTATAGACCACGGAGGGACGATAAGTCAGCCCCAGCATTTT. Its translation is CASSIDHGGTISQPQHF. Based on the CDR3 plus reference TRBV19 and TRBJ1-5, the full variable domain is DGGITQSPKYLFRKEGQNVTLSCEQNLNHDAMYWYRQDPGQGLRLIYYSQIVNDFQKGDIAEGYSVSREKKESFPLTVTSAQKNPTAFYLCASSIDHGGTISQPQHFGDGTRLSIL.

This chain links TRBV30 with TRBJ2-2; a weak D match, TRBD2 (5 bases). Trimming cost V 5 bases and J 7 bases, with 20 bases left between them. The CDR3 has 15 residues. Germline values: CDR1 GTSNPN, CDR2 SVGIG (reference sequence). CDR3 region: CAWLKGLITNGELFF. The CDR3 region has the DNA TGTGCCTGGCTAAAAGGACTGATCACTAACGGGGAGCTGTTTTTT.